This T cell receptor beta chain stems from a study of beta chain features in type 1 diabetes. Study at large: Age, gender, cell numbers and subset yield matched between patients and controls.

Markers CD45RO/CCR7/CD25/CD127/CD95/CD27 served to sort CD4+ naive, central memory, regulatory and stem cell-like memory cells. Reverse transcription of all isolated RNA meant that expressed TCRB transcripts were sequenced. About 3.57 million reads were obtained on average from naive, central memory and regulatory T cell samples. TCRdb's table, derived via immunoSEQ multiplex PCR, lists solely in-frame clones and lacks some. The sample lists 400,000 to 500,000 clones; around 13% were seen once. The CDR3 contains 14 residues. Germline V gene data show CDR1 as KGHSH and CDR2 as LQKENI. V was clipped by 5 bases and J by 5 bases; unmatched bases: 0. This clone was seen a handful of times.

The specimen was naive CD4+ T cells from blood. The sequence was obtained from a man aged 25 to 45 in good health. This chain links TRBV18 with TRBJ2-1; 13 nucleotides align to TRBD2. For the CDR3, the DNA is TGTGCCAGCTCAGGACTAGCGGGGGACAATGAGCAGTTCTTC. Protein product: CASSGLAGDNEQFF.